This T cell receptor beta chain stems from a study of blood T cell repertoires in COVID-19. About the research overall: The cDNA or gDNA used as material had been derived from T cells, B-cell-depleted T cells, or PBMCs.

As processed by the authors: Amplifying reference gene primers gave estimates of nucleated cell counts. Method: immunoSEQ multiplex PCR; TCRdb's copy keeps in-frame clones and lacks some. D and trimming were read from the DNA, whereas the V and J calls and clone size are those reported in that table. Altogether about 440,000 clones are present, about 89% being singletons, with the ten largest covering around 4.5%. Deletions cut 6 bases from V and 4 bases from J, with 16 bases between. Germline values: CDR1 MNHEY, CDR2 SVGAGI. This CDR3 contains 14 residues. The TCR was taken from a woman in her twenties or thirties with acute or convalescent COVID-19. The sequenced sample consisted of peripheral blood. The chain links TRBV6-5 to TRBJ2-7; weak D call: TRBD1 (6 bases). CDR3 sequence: CASRSGDMRYEQYF. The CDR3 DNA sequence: TGTGCCAGCAGGTCAGGGGATATGAGGTACGAGCAGTACTTC.